These 15 T cell receptor beta chains were sequenced from one sample in a study of T-cell reconstitution after alpha-beta-depleted transplantation in children. A TCRbeta library incorporating unique molecular identifiers was prepared. TCRdb redid the calling of the PCR reads with MiXCR, one entry per CDR3 protein. This sample carries approximately 79,000 distinct CDR3 sequences, over 15% of them seen once, and the ten largest clones take about 47%. The input for sequencing was PBMCs, mostly from graft donor cells, taken 360 days after TCRalphabeta/CD19-depleted stem cell transplant. These receptors came from a male patient between 2 and 9 years old who had a stem cell transplant for acute lymphoblastic leukemia, so the T cells may come from the graft donor.

CDR3 bases: TGCAGTGCTCGACTAGCGGGCAGGGGCACAGATACGCAGTATTTT. Its translation: CSARLAGRGTDTQYF. The chain is built from TRBV20-1 and TRBJ2-3; 10 positions match TRBD2. Germline loops: CDR1 DFQATT, CDR2 SNEGSKA (reference sequence). This CDR3 has 15 amino acids. The V gene end was trimmed by 5 bases and the J gene end by 1 base; junction bases not matched to a gene: 6.

The sample holds many counts of this clonotype. V and J are TRBV10-3 and TRBJ2-7, with TRBD1 matching 8 bases. The CDR3 covers 15 residues. J was trimmed by 2 bases and V by 3 bases; bases with no gene match: 6. Germline values: CDR1 ENHRY, CDR2 SYGVKD. CDR3 region: CAISETPGGTYEQYF. Here the CDR3 DNA reads TGTGCCATCAGTGAAACACCAGGGGGCACCTACGAGCAGTACTTC.

CDR3 bases: TGTGCCAGCAGCTCCTCAGGTGGAGAGCAGTTCTTC. It is translated as CASSSSGGEQFF. This rearrangement joins TRBV11-2 to TRBJ2-1; D remains ambiguous. V lost 4 bases to trimming and J lost 10 bases, with 11 bases between them. This CDR3 region has 12 residues. Germline lookup yields CDR1 SGHAT and CDR2 FQNNGV.

The V call is TRBV5-6, the J call TRBJ2-3, with D unresolved. This CDR3 is 14 amino acids long. Deletions cut 4 bases from V and 2 bases from J, with 11 bases between. Per germline, CDR1 SGHDT and CDR2 YYEEEE. CDR3 nucleotide sequence: TGTGCCAGCAGCCACAAGTATTCCACAGATACGCAGTATTTT. It specifies CASSHKYSTDTQYF.

This clonotype was counted only a few times. This chain uses TRBV20-1 with TRBJ1-1; no reliable D call. V was cut by 6 bases and J by 1 base, with 12 bases left in between. The germline V gene has CDR1 DFQATT and CDR2 SNEGSKA (reference sequence). The CDR3 extends over 13 amino acids. The CDR3 spells CSARTSGNTEAFF. The CDR3 DNA follows: TGCAGTGCGAGGACTTCGGGGAACACTGAAGCTTTCTTT.

The CDR3: CASSQPSGEYEQYF. Written as DNA, the CDR3 is TGTGCCAGCAGTCAGCCTAGCGGGGAGTACGAGCAGTACTTC. J is TRBJ2-7 and V is TRBV7-9; TRBD2 aligns across 9 bases. V shed 6 bases and J 4 bases; nucleotides not matched to a gene: 7. Germline V lookup: CDR1 SEHNR, CDR2 FQNEAQ (reference sequence). The CDR3 covers 14 residues.

As regards this clonotype: One end of the junction fails to match germline, which may point to a read error. J is TRBJ2-5 and V is TRBV7-7; the D call may be TRBD1 or TRBD2 (5 bases each). The V gene's germline CDR1 is SSHAT and CDR2 FNYEAQ (reference sequence). The CDR3 consists of 16 residues. CDR3 in amino acids: CASSLAGTATQETQYF. In DNA form, the CDR3 reads TGTGCTAGCAGCTTGGCCGGGACCGCTACCCAAGAGACCCAGTACTTC.

This clonotype was counted ten times or more. The chain recombines TRBV11-2 with TRBJ2-1; TRBD2 matches 13 bases. V gave up 6 bases and J gave up 1 base; unmatched junction bases: 3. The CDR3 length is 16 residues. In germline, CDR1 is SGHAT, CDR2 FQNNGV. The CDR3 reads CASSWTSGGSYNEQFF. The DNA of the CDR3 is TGTGCCAGCAGTTGGACTAGCGGGGGATCCTACAATGAGCAGTTCTTC.

The J gene is TRBJ1-3, the V gene TRBV6-1, with D hard to call. Trimming cost V 6 bases and J 1 base, with 13 bases left between them. Looked up from germline, CDR1 is MNHNS and CDR2 is SASEGT. The CDR3 extends over 15 amino acids. For the CDR3, the DNA is TGTGCCAGCAGATGGCCCAGCGAGTCTGGAAACACCATATATTTT. Amino acids: CASRWPSESGNTIYF.

The chain carries TRBV5-1 and TRBJ2-1; 9 positions match TRBD2. The CDR3 sequence is 16 residues long. The ends lost 7 bases at V and 1 base at J; junction bases unmatched: 9. CDR1 is SGHRS, CDR2 YFSETQ, per germline. The CDR3 loop reads CASQRVAGVSYNEQFF. CDR3 bases: TGCGCCAGCCAAAGAGTAGCGGGAGTTTCCTACAATGAGCAGTTCTTC.

The chain has TRBV7-6 and TRBJ2-1, with 7 bases that match TRBD2. Trimming at V came to 2 bases and at J to 5 bases, leaving 9 bases not matched to a gene. Germline V CDR1 and CDR2: SGHVS, FNYEAQ. CDR3 size: 16 residues. The CDR3 loop is CASSLRAGARDNEQFF. For the CDR3, the DNA is TGTGCCAGCAGCTTACGGGCGGGAGCTCGGGACAATGAGCAGTTCTTC.

This clonotype has a handful of counts. The V gene is TRBV12-3 or TRBV12-4, the J gene TRBJ1-2, with D perhaps matching TRBD1 (5 bases). The CDR3 is made up of 16 amino acids. V lost 3 bases and J lost 4, with 18 bases in between. CDR3 DNA: TGTGCCAGCAGTTTCTGGGCCCCGGGGCCCTCCTATGGCTACACCTTC. It yields the protein CASSFWAPGPSYGYTF.

The J gene is TRBJ2-3, the V gene TRBV3-1; no clear D. Germline V CDR1 and CDR2: LGHDT, YNNKEL (reference sequence). V was clipped by 0 bases and J by 2 bases, with 9 bases between them. The CDR3 has 15 amino acids. The CDR3 region has the DNA TGTGCCAGCAGCCAAGATTTACAGAACACAGATACGCAGTATTTT. Translation gives CASSQDLQNTDTQYF.

This clonotype turned up a few times. In DNA, the CDR3 is TGTGCCAGCAGTTTAGAACTAGCGGAGTTGTCCTACGAGCAGTACTTC. Its protein is CASSLELAELSYEQYF. The chain carries TRBV12-3 or TRBV12-4 and TRBJ2-7; 8 bases match TRBD2. This CDR3 is 16 amino acids long. V lost 1 base and J lost 1; bases outside the gene matches: 6.

In this sample, this clonotype turned up a few times. J is TRBJ1-1 and V is TRBV5-1, with 7 bases fitting TRBD1. Trimming at V came to 4 bases and at J to 1 base, leaving 10 bases not matched to a gene. Germline CDR1 and CDR2: SGHRS and YFSETQ. The length of the CDR3 is 16 residues. The CDR3 here is CASSTLTGTENTEAFF. Here the CDR3 DNA reads TGCGCCAGCAGCACTCTAACCGGGACAGAGAACACTGAAGCTTTCTTT.